This TCR beta chain appears in the sequencing data of a study of T cells in Graves' hyperthyroidism and ophthalmopathy. The CDR3 extends over 13 amino acids. The V gene lost 3 bases and the J gene lost 7 bases, with 7 bases spanning the gap. CDR1 and CDR2 (germline): MGHDK, SYGVNS. Together with thyroid ultrasound, orbital computed tomography, serum thyroxine and TRAb, clinical symptoms were used for diagnoses. This clonotype has just one count. Its matching antigen is unknown. The CDR3 regions of TCR beta were amplified from RNA transcripts. First-round RT-PCR targeting the TCR CDR3 was performed with the HTBI primer set. Each CDR3 protein is one row after TCRdb ran MiXCR on the multiplex PCR reads. The table lists some 490,000 distinct CDR3 sequences, approximately 16% of them singletons, with about 29% in the top ten. Study findings and constraints: In the analysis, a 13 V-J model separated ophthalmopathy from stable hyperthyroidism. Onset of ophthalmopathy came a median approximately 6.5 months after the model predicted it.

The specimen was blood. The rearrangement links TRBV25-1 to TRBJ1-6, with a tentative D call TRBD1 (5 bases). The TCR comes from a woman aged 25 to 39 with Graves' ophthalmopathy. CDR3 DNA sequence: TGTGCCAGCAGTGACAGACAGAATTCACCCCTCCACTTT. Its protein is CASSDRQNSPLHF.